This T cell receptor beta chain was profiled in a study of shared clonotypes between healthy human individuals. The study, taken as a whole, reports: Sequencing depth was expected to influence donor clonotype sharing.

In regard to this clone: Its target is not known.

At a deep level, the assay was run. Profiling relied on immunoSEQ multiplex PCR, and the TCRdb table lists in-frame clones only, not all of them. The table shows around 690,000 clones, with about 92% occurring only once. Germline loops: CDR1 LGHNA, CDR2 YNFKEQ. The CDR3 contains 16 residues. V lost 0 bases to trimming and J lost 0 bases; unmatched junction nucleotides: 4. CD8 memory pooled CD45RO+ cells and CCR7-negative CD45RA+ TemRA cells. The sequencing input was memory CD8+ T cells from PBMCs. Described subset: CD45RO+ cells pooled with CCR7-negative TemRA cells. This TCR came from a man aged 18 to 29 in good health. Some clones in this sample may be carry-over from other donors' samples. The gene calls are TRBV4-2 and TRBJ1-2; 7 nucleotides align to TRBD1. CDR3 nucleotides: TGTGCCAGCAGCCAAGAGGCAGGGGGAGCTAACTATGGCTACACCTTC. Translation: CASSQEAGGANYGYTF.